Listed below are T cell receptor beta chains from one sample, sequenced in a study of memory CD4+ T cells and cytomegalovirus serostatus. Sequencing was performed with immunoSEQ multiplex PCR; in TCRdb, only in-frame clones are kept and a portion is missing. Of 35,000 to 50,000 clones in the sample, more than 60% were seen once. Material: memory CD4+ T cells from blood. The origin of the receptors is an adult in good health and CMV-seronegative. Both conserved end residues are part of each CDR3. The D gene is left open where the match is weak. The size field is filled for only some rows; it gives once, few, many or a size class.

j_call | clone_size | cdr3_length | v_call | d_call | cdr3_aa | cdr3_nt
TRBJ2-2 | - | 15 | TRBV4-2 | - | CASSSGTSRTGELFF | TGTGCCAGCAGCTCCGGGACTTCCCGCACCGGGGAGCTGTTTTTT
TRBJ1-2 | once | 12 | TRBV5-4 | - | CASSAGWYGYTF | TGTGCCAGCAGCGCCGGCTGGTATGGCTACACCTTC
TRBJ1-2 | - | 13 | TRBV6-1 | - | CASSEAAAGAYTF | TGTGCCAGCAGTGAAGCGGCGGCAGGGGCCTACACCTTC
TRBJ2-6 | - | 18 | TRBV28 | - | CASSASGKPISGANVLTF | TGTGCCAGCAGTGCATCAGGGAAGCCCATCTCTGGGGCCAACGTCCTGACTTTC
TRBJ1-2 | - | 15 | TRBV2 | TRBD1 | CASVPRAQGLYGYTF | TGTGCCAGCGTCCCCAGAGCACAGGGGTTATATGGCTACACCTTC
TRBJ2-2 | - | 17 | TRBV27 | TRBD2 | CASTSRPSGANTGELFF | TGTGCCAGCACCAGTAGGCCTAGCGGGGCGAACACCGGGGAGCTGTTTTTT
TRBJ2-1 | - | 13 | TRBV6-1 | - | CASSGQFYNEQFF | TGTGCCAGCAGTGGACAGTTCTACAATGAGCAGTTCTTC
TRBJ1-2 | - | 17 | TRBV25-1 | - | CASSDQMPGRGNYGYTF | TGTGCCAGCAGTGACCAGATGCCGGGACGGGGAAACTATGGCTACACCTTC
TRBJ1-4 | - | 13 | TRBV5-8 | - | CASSLRINEKLFF | TGTGCCAGCAGCTTGAGGATTAATGAAAAACTGTTTTTT
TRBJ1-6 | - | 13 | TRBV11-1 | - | CASSLTENSPLHF | TGTGCCAGCAGCTTAACCGAGAATTCACCCCTCCACTTT
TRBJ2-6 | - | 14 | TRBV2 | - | CASSGTMGANVLTF | TGTGCCAGCAGTGGGACTATGGGGGCCAACGTCCTGACTTTC
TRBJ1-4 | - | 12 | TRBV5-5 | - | CASRSDSEKLFF | TGTGCCAGCAGGTCCGACAGCGAAAAACTGTTTTTT
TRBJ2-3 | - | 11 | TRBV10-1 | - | CASSERDTQYF | TGCGCCAGCAGTGAGAGGGATACGCAGTATTTT
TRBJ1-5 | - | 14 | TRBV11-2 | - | CASSWDRGNQPQHF | TGTGCCAGCAGTTGGGACCGGGGGAATCAGCCCCAGCATTTT
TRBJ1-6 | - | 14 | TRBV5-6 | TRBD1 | CASRGQLDNSPLHF | TGTGCCAGCAGGGGACAGCTGGACAATTCACCCCTCCACTTT
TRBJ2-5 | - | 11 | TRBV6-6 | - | CASSYSSVPYF | TGTGCCAGCAGTTACTCAAGCGTCCCGTACTTC
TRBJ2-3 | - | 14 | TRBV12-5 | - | CASGSGLSTDTQYF | TGTGCTAGTGGTTCCGGACTAAGCACAGATACGCAGTATTTT
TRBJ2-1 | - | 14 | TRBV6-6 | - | CASIDPSSYNEQFF | TGTGCCAGCATCGATCCTAGCTCCTACAATGAGCAGTTCTTC
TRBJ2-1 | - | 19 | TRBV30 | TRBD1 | CAWSGGGQGIRPWINEQFF | TGTGCCTGGAGTGGGGGGGGACAGGGAATTAGGCCCTGGATAAATGAGCAGTTCTTC
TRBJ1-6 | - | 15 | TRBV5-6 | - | CASKRGYGKDSPLHF | TGTGCCAGCAAGCGGGGGTACGGTAAGGATTCACCCCTCCACTTT
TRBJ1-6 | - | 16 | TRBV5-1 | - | CASSPEGSSYNSPLHF | TGCGCCAGCAGCCCGGAGGGTAGCTCCTATAATTCACCCCTCCACTTT
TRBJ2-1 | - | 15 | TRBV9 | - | CASSVEGGSYNEQFF | TGTGCCAGCAGCGTAGAGGGGGGGTCCTACAATGAGCAGTTCTTC
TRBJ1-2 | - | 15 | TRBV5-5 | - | CASSLSPGAGYGYTF | TGTGCCAGCAGCTTAAGTCCGGGGGCTGGGTATGGCTACACCTTC
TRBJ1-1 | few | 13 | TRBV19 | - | CASSGQLNTEAFF | TGTGCCAGTAGTGGACAGTTGAACACTGAAGCTTTCTTT
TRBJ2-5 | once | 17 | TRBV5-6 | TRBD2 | CASSFSTGGARLETQYF | TGTGCCAGCAGCTTTAGTACGGGGGGAGCTCGTTTGGAGACCCAGTACTTC